What follows are 24 T cell receptor beta chains derived from one specimen sequenced in a study of response to subunit inactivated influenza vaccine. A single record per CDR3 protein comes from TCRdb applying MiXCR to the RT-PCR reads. The sample records about 650,000 distinct CDR3 sequences, around 14% being singletons. The specimen was PBMCs from blood, collected about 11 days after vaccination. The receptors here all came from a man aged 50-60 years who received an inactivated influenza vaccine.

The V call is TRBV5-1, the J call TRBJ1-1; TRBD1 aligns across 7 bases. The germline CDR1 and CDR2 sequences are SGHRS and YFSETQ. The CDR3 sequence is 14 residues long. After removal of 4 bases from V and 2 bases from J, the junction contained 5 bases not matched to a gene. The CDR3, as DNA: TGCGCCAGCAGCACGGGGACAGTTAACACTGAAGCTTTCTTT. It encodes CASSTGTVNTEAFF.

Only a few counts were recorded for this clonotype. The chain uses TRBV7-2 and TRBJ2-3; 11 bases match TRBD2. This CDR3 spans 13 amino acids. Germline CDR1 SGHTA, CDR2 FQGNSA. The trim removed 6 bases at V and 11 bases at J, leaving 7 bases unmatched. The CDR3 nucleotides read TGTGCCAGCAGACCGAGACTAGCGGGAAAGCAGTATTTT. Translating it yields CASRPRLAGKQYF.

About this clonotype itself: The junction and the germline gene differ at one end; a read error may be behind it. This rearrangement joins TRBV3-1 to TRBJ2-1; 8 bases line up with TRBD2. The CDR3 extends over 14 amino acids. Germline lookup yields CDR1 LGHDT and CDR2 YNNKEL (reference sequence). CDR3 DNA sequence: TGTGCCAGCAGCCCCTCCCGGGCGGGAGGAAGTAGGCTCTTC. As protein: CASSPSRAGGSRLF.

Only a few counts were recorded for this clonotype. The chain has TRBV18 and TRBJ1-4; D is undetermined. The CDR3 covers 14 residues. Trimming shortened V by 3 bases and J by 4 bases, and 9 bases separated the two germline ends. CDR1 and CDR2 (germline): KGHSH, LQKENI. The DNA for the CDR3 is TGTGCCAGCTCACCGCAGTCGGATAATGAAAAACTGTTTTTT. Translating it yields CASSPQSDNEKLFF.

At least ten counts were recorded for this clonotype. The chain carries TRBV7-6 and TRBJ2-1; D remains ambiguous. The CDR3 length is 14 residues. The V end was cut by 5 bases, the J end by 0 bases, with 8 bases between. The germline CDR1 and CDR2 sequences are SGHVS and FNYEAQ. CDR3: CASSHVGSYNEQFF. CDR3 in DNA: TGTGCCAGCAGCCATGTGGGCTCCTACAATGAGCAGTTCTTC. Supplemented by reference TRBV7-6 and TRBJ2-1, the full variable domain reads GAGVSQSPRYKVTKRGQDVALRCDPISGHVSLYWYRQALGQGPEFLTYFNYEAQQDKSGLPNDRFSAERPEGSISTLTIQRTEQRDSAMYRCASSHVGSYNEQFFGPGTRLTVL.

This chain connects TRBV12-3 or TRBV12-4 to TRBJ1-1; D possibly corresponds to TRBD1 (5 bases). The CDR3 length is 14 residues. V lost 7 bases and J lost 0, with 12 bases in between. The CDR3 sequence is CASKKGQMNTEAFF. CDR3 coding DNA: TGTGCCAGCAAAAAGGGGCAGATGAACACTGAAGCTTTCTTT.

This clonotype turned up a few times. This sequence joins TRBV5-5 and TRBJ2-7; a weak D match, TRBD2 (7 bases). This CDR3 has 15 amino acids. The germline V and J ends were trimmed by 3 bases and 2 bases, with 15 bases remaining between them. Germline CDR1 and CDR2: SGHKS and YYEKEE (reference sequence). CDR3 in amino acids: CASSSDGGAAYEQYF. CDR3 coding DNA: TGTGCCAGCAGCTCAGATGGGGGGGCGGCCTACGAGCAGTACTTC.

This clonotype occurred a few times. The chain couples TRBV7-9 to TRBJ2-1; weak D call: TRBD1 (5 bases). The CDR3 contains 15 residues. Germline V gives CDR1 SEHNR, CDR2 FQNEAQ (reference sequence). Trimming took off 0 bases at V and 0 bases at J, with 6 bases between the two ends. The CDR3 nucleotides read TGTGCCAGCAGCTTAGCCAGGGACTCCTACAATGAGCAGTTCTTC. Its translation: CASSLARDSYNEQFF.

In its sample, this clonotype was seen many times. The chain links TRBV5-1 to TRBJ1-2; D unclear. The V end was cut by 3 bases, the J end by 2 bases, with 2 bases between. The V gene's germline CDR1 is SGHRS and CDR2 YFSETQ. The CDR3 totals 11 residues. CDR3 protein: CASSSNYGYTF. The DNA of the CDR3 is TGCGCCAGCAGCTCGAACTATGGCTACACCTTC.

This clonotype came up a few times. The rearrangement uses TRBV10-3 and TRBJ2-7; the D is unclear. CDR3 size: 12 residues. The germline V gene encodes CDR1 ENHRY and CDR2 SYGVKD. Trimming removed 1 base at V and 4 bases at J, with 5 bases between. The CDR3 DNA sequence: TGTGCCATCAGTGAGTTCACTTACGAGCAGTACTTC. Translating it yields CAISEFTYEQYF.

This clonotype has more than one count but fewer than ten. The chain employs TRBV20-1 and TRBJ1-2, with D uncertain. This CDR3 contains 13 residues. The V and J ends lost 1 base and 1 base respectively, with 7 bases between them. Germline CDR1 and CDR2: DFQATT and SNEGSKA (reference sequence). The CDR3 coding sequence is TGCAGTGCTAGAGCTGCAGTTAACTATGGCTACACCTTC. This sequence encodes CSARAAVNYGYTF.

The V call is TRBV6-2 or TRBV6-3, the J call TRBJ2-5; D ambiguous. Trimming removed 2 bases from V and 6 bases from J, with 4 bases in between. The CDR3 runs 11 residues. Germline V lookup: CDR1 MNHEY, CDR2 SVGEGT. Here the CDR3 reads CASSYDKTQYF. CDR3 DNA sequence: TGTGCCAGCAGTTACGACAAGACCCAGTACTTC.

The chain carries TRBV20-1 and TRBJ1-2; D is possibly TRBD1 (6 bases). The CDR3 spans 12 residues. The germline V gene has CDR1 DFQATT and CDR2 SNEGSKA (reference sequence). V was trimmed by 0 bases and J by 10 bases, leaving 12 bases between them. DNA of the CDR3: TGCAGTGCTAGAGAACAGGGAGCAATCTACACCTTC. Translating gives CSAREQGAIYTF.

About this clonotype: A read error may produce the germline difference seen at one junction end. This chain uses TRBV20-1 with TRBJ2-1, with 9 bases matching TRBD1. The CDR3 sequence is 15 residues long. CDR1 and CDR2 from the germline V gene are DFQATT and SNEGSKA (reference sequence). CDR3 sequence (DNA): TGCTGTGCTAGAGATCTACAGGGGGCTTACAATGAGCAGTTCTTC. This sequence encodes CCARDLQGAYNEQFF.

The rearrangement joins TRBV4-3 to TRBJ2-3; D remains ambiguous. CDR3 length equals 15 residues. V lost 1 base, J lost 5 bases, and 13 bases lay in between. The germline V gene has CDR1 LGHNA and CDR2 YSLEER. CDR3 region: CASSQAAVVRDTQYF. The CDR3, as DNA: TGCGCCAGCAGCCAAGCGGCGGTTGTACGAGATACGCAGTATTTT.

V gene TRBV3-1 combines with J gene TRBJ2-5; TRBD2 matches 7 bases. This CDR3 region has 13 residues. The germline V gene encodes CDR1 LGHDT and CDR2 YNNKEL (reference sequence). Trimming at V came to 7 bases and at J to 5 bases, leaving 7 bases not matched to a gene. CDR3 coding DNA: TGTGCCAGCATACCTAGCGGCGGGGAGACCCAGTACTTC. It is translated as CASIPSGGETQYF.

This chain connects TRBV10-3 to TRBJ2-2; 7 nucleotides align to TRBD2. The CDR3 has 15 amino acids. From germline, CDR1 is ENHRY and CDR2 SYGVKD. After removal of 5 bases from V and 1 base from J, the junction contained 4 bases not matched to a gene. CDR3 DNA: TGTGCCATCAGTCCTAGCGGAAAGAACACCGGGGAGCTGTTTTTT. This sequence encodes CAISPSGKNTGELFF.

At least ten counts were recorded for this clonotype. The chain is built from TRBV29-1 and TRBJ2-5; tentative D call: TRBD1 (5 bases). V was cut by 8 bases and J by 0 bases, with 13 bases left in between. The CDR3 contains 13 residues. Looked up from germline, CDR1 is SQVTM and CDR2 is ANQGSEA. In DNA, the CDR3 is TGCAGCATCCAGGACACCGACCAAGAGACCCAGTACTTC. Protein sequence: CSIQDTDQETQYF.

The sample holds many counts of this clonotype. The V gene is TRBV20-1, the J gene TRBJ2-1; possibly TRBD2 for D (6 bases). In germline, CDR1 is DFQATT, CDR2 SNEGSKA (reference sequence). This CDR3 has 14 amino acids. V gave up 5 bases and J gave up 5 bases, with 16 bases separating them. CDR3 region: CSAFSGTRNNEQFF. The CDR3 nucleotides read TGCAGTGCTTTTTCCGGGACTCGCAACAATGAGCAGTTCTTC.

This chain links TRBV12-3 or TRBV12-4 with TRBJ1-3; possible D gene TRBD1, 6 bases. V was trimmed by 1 base and J by 7 bases, leaving 14 bases between them. The length of the CDR3 is 15 residues. The CDR3 loop is CASSLGTAVGNTIYF. The DNA of the CDR3 is TGTGCCAGCAGTTTAGGGACAGCGGTCGGGAACACCATATATTTT.

The chain is built from TRBV4-3 and TRBJ2-2, with TRBD1 matching 8 bases. Looked up from germline, CDR1 is LGHNA and CDR2 is YSLEER. The CDR3 has 15 residues. J gave up 5 bases and V 2 bases, and 4 bases lay outside the gene matches. CDR3 in amino acids: CASSQRTGLTGELFF. The CDR3 DNA follows: TGCGCCAGCAGCCAACGGACAGGGCTTACCGGGGAGCTGTTTTTT.

This clonotype was seen repeatedly, ten times or more. The rearrangement links TRBV6-5 to TRBJ2-7, with D unresolved. CDR1 and CDR2 (germline): MNHEY, SVGAGI. The V end was cut by 6 bases, the J end by 2 bases, with 5 bases between. The CDR3 contains 11 residues. The CDR3 bases are TGTGCCAGCAGGACAACCTACGAGCAGTACTTC. Its protein product is CASRTTYEQYF.

This sequence joins TRBV10-3 and TRBJ2-4, with 7 bases identical to TRBD1. After removal of 4 bases from V and 8 bases from J, the junction contained 2 bases not matched to a gene. CDR1 and CDR2 (germline): ENHRY, SYGVKD. The CDR3 extends over 12 amino acids. The CDR3 sequence: CAISADRDIQYF. In DNA form, the CDR3 reads TGTGCCATCAGTGCCGACAGGGACATTCAGTACTTC.

The chain uses TRBV5-1 and TRBJ2-2; 9 nucleotides agree with TRBD1. This CDR3 spans 16 amino acids. The J segment lost 7 bases and the V segment lost 4 bases, leaving 11 bases of the junction unmatched. The germline CDR1 and CDR2 sequences are SGHRS and YFSETQ. CDR3 nucleotides: TGCGCCAGCAGCCCCCAAACAGGGGGCCATAGCGGGGAGCTGTTTTTT. This sequence encodes CASSPQTGGHSGELFF.